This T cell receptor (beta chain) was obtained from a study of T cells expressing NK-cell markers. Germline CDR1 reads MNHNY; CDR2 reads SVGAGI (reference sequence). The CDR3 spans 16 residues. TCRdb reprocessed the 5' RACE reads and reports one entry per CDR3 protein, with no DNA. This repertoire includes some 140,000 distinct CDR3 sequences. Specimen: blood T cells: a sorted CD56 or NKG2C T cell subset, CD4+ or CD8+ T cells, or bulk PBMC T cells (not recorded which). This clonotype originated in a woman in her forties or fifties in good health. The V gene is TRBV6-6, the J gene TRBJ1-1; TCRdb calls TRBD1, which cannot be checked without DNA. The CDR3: CASSYQPDRENTEAFF.